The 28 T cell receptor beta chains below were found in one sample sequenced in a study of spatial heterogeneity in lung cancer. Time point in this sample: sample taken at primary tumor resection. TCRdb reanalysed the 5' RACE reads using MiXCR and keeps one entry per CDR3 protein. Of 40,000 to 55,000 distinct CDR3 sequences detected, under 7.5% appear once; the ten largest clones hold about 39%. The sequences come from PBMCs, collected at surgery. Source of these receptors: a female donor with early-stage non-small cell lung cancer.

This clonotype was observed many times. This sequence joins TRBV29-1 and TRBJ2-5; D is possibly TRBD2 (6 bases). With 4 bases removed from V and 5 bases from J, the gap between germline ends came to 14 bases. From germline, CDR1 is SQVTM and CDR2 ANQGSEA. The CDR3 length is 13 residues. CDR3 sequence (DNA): TGCAGCGTTGCTTCCGGGAGTGGGGAGACCCAGTACTTC. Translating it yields CSVASGSGETQYF.

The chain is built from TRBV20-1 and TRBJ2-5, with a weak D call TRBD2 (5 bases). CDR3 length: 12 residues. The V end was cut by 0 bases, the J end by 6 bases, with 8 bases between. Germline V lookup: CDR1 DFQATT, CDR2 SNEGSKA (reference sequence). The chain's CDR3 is CSARDGSKTQYF. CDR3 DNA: TGCAGTGCTAGAGATGGGAGCAAGACCCAGTACTTC.

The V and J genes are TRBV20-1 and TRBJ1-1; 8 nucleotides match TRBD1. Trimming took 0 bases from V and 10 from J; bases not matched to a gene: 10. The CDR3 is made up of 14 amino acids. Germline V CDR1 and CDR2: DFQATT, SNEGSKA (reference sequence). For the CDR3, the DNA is TGCAGTGCTAGAGAGGGGACAGGACGGGCTACAGCTTTCTTT. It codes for CSAREGTGRATAFF.

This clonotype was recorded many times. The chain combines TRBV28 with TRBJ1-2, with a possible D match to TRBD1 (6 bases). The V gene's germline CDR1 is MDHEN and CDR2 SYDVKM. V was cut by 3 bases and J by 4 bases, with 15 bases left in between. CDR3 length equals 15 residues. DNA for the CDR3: TGTGCCAGCAGTTTTCGGGGGCAGGAACCCTATGGCTACACCTTC. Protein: CASSFRGQEPYGYTF.

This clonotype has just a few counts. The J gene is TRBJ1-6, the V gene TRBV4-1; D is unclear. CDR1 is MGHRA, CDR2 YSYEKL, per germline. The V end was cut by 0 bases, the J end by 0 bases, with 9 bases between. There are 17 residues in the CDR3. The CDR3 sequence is CASSQDSLSSYNSPLHF. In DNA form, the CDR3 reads TGCGCCAGCAGCCAAGATAGTCTGAGCTCCTATAATTCACCCCTCCACTTT.

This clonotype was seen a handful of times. DNA for the CDR3: TGCGCCAGCAGCCTGAGACAGGGGTCCATGAACACTGAAGCTTTCTTT. Translation: CASSLRQGSMNTEAFF. V is TRBV5-1 and J is TRBJ1-1, with 8 bases that match TRBD1. Unmatched junction bases numbered 8, after V lost 4 bases and J lost 0 bases. Germline CDR1 SGHRS, CDR2 YFSETQ. CDR3 length equals 16 residues.

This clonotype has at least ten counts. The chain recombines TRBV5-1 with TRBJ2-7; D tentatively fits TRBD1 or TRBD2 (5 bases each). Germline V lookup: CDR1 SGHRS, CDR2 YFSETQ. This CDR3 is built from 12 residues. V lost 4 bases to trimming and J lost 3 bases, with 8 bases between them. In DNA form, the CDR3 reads TGCGCCAGCAGCAGGGACGGCTACGAGCAGTACTTC. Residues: CASSRDGYEQYF.

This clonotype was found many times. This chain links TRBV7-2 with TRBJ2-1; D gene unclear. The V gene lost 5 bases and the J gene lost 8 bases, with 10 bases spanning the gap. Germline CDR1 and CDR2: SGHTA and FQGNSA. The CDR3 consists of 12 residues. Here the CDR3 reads CASSNPTDEQFF. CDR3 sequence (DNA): TGTGCCAGCAGCAACCCTACGGATGAGCAGTTCTTC.

Here the CDR3 DNA reads TGTGCCAGCAGCCCTCTGACCCACGAGCAGTACTTC. It specifies CASSPLTHEQYF. The V and J genes are TRBV5-4 and TRBJ2-7; D not certain. V was shortened by 4 bases and J by 5 bases, with 10 bases between the two germline ends. CDR1 SGHNT and CDR2 YYREEE come from the germline V gene (reference sequence). The CDR3 contains 12 residues.

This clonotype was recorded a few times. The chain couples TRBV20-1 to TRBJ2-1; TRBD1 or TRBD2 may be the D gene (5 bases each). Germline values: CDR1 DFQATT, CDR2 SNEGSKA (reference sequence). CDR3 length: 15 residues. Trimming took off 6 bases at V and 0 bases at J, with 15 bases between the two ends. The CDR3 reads CSAPLWGSSYNEQFF. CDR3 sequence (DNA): TGCAGTGCCCCCTTGTGGGGGAGCTCCTACAATGAGCAGTTCTTC.

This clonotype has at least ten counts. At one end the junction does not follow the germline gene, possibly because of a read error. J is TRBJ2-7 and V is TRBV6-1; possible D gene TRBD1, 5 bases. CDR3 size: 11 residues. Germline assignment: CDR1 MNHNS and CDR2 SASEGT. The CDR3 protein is CATSRGYEQYF. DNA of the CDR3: TGTGCCACCAGTAGGGGCTACGAGCAGTACTTC.

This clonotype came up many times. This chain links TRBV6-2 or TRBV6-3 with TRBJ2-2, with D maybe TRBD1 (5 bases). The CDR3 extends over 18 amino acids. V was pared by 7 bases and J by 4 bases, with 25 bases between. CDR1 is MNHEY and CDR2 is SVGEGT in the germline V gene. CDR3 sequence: CASTDPRGIPLFTGELFF. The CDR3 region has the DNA TGTGCCAGCACCGACCCTAGGGGAATACCCCTTTTCACCGGGGAGCTGTTTTTT.

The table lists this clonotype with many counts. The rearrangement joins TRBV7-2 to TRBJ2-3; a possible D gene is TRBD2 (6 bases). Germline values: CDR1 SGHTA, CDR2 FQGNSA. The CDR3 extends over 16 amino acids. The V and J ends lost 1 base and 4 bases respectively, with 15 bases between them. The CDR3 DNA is TGTGCCAGCAGCTTAGAGGGCGGCCGCGGGGCAGATACGCAGTATTTT. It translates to CASSLEGGRGADTQYF.

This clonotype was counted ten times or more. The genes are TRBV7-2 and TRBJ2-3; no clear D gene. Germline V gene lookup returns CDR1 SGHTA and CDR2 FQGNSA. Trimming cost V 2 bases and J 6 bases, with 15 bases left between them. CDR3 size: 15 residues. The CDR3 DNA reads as TGTGCCAGCAGCTTAAATTTCGGGCGTTCGGATACGCAGTATTTT. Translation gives CASSLNFGRSDTQYF.

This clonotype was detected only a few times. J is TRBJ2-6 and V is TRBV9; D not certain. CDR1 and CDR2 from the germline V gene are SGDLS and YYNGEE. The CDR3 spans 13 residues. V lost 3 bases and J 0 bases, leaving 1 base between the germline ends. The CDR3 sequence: CASSDSGANVLTF. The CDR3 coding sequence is TGTGCCAGCAGCGACTCTGGGGCCAACGTCCTGACTTTC.

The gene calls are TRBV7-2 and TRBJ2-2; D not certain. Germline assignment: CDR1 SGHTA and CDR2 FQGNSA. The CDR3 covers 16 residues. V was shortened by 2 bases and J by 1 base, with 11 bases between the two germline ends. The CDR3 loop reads CASSLSPGLNTGELFF. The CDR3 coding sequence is TGTGCCAGCAGCTTATCCCCAGGCTTGAACACCGGGGAGCTGTTTTTT.

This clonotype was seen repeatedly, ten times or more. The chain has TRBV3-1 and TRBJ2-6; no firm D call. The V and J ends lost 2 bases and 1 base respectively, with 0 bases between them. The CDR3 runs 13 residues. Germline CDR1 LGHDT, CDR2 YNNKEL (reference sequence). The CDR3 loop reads CASSQSGANVLTF. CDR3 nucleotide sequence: TGTGCCAGCAGCCAATCTGGGGCCAACGTCCTGACTTTC.

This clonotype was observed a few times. This chain's CDR3 is CASSLVISYEQYF. The CDR3 DNA is TGTGCCAGCAGCTTGGTCATCTCCTACGAGCAGTACTTC. The chain is built from TRBV7-9 and TRBJ2-7, with unresolved D. Trimming stripped 3 bases from V and 0 bases from J, with 6 bases between. The CDR3 is made up of 13 amino acids. CDR1 is SEHNR, CDR2 FQNEAQ, per germline (reference sequence).

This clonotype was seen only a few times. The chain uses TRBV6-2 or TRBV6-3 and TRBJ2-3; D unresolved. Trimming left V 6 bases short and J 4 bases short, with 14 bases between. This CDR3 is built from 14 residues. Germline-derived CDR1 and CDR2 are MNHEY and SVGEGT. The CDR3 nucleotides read TGTGCCAGCAGACGTCGGAGTAGCTCAGATACGCAGTATTTT. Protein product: CASRRRSSSDTQYF.

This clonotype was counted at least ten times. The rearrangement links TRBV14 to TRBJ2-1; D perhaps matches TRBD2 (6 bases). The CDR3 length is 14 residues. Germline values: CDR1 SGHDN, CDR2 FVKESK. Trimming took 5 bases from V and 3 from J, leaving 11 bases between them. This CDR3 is CASSETSFYNEQFF. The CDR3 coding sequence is TGTGCCAGCAGCGAAACTAGCTTCTACAATGAGCAGTTCTTC. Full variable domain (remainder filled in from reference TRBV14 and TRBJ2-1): EAGVTQFPSHSVIEKGQTVTLRCDPISGHDNLYWYRRVMGKEIKFLLHFVKESKQDESGMPNNRFLAERTGGTYSTLKVQPAELEDSGVYFCASSETSFYNEQFFGPGTRLTVL.

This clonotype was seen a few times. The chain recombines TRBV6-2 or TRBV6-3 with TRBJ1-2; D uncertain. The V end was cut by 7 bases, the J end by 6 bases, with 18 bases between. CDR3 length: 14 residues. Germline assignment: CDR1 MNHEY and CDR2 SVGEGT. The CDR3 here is CASTSPSDGNGYTF. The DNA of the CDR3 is TGTGCCAGCACCTCACCCTCGGACGGCAATGGCTACACCTTC.

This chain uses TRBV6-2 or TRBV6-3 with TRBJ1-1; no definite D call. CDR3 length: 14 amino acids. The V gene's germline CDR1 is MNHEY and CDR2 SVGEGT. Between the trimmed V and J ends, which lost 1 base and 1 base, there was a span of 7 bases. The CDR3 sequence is CASSYFTTNTEAFF. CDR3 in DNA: TGTGCCAGCAGTTACTTTACAACGAACACTGAAGCTTTCTTT.

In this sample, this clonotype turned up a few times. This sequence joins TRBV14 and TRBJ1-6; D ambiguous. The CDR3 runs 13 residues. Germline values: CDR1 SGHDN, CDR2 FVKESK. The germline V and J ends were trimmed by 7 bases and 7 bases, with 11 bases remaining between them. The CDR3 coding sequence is TGTGCCAGCACTGGTACCCGGAATTCACCCCTCCACTTT. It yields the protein CASTGTRNSPLHF.

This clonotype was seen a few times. The chain's CDR3 is CASSLVLPQETQYF. In nucleotides, the CDR3 is TGTGCCAGCAGCTTGGTACTGCCCCAAGAGACCCAGTACTTC. This chain links TRBV5-6 with TRBJ2-5; D unresolved. This CDR3 contains 14 residues. The V end was cut by 0 bases, the J end by 1 base, with 7 bases between. Germline loops: CDR1 SGHDT, CDR2 YYEEEE.

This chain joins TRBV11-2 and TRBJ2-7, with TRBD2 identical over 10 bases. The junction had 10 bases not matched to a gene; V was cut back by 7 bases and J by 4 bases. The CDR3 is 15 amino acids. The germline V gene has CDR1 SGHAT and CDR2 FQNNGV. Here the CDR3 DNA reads TGTGCCAGCATTCGGGCTAGCGGGGGACATTACGAGCAGTACTTC. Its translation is CASIRASGGHYEQYF.

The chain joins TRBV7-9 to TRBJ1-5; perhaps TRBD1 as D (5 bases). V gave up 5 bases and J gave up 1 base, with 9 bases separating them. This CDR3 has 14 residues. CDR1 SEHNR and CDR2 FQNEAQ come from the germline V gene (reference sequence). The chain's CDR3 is CASSLDTSNQPQHF. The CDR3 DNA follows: TGTGCCAGCAGCCTGGACACCAGCAATCAGCCCCAGCATTTT.

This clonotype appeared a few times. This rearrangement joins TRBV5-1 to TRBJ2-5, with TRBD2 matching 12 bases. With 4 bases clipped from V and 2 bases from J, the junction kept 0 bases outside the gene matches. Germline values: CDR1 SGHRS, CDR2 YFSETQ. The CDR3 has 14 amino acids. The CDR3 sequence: CASSLAGGQETQYF. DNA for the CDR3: TGCGCCAGCAGCCTAGCGGGGGGGCAAGAGACCCAGTACTTC.

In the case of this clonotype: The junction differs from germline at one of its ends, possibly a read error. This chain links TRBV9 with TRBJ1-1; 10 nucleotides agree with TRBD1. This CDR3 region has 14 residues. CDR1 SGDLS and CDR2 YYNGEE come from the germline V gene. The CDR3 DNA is TGTGCCAGCAGCGAGGGACAGGGGAACGCTGAAGCTTTCTTT. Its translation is CASSEGQGNAEAFF.